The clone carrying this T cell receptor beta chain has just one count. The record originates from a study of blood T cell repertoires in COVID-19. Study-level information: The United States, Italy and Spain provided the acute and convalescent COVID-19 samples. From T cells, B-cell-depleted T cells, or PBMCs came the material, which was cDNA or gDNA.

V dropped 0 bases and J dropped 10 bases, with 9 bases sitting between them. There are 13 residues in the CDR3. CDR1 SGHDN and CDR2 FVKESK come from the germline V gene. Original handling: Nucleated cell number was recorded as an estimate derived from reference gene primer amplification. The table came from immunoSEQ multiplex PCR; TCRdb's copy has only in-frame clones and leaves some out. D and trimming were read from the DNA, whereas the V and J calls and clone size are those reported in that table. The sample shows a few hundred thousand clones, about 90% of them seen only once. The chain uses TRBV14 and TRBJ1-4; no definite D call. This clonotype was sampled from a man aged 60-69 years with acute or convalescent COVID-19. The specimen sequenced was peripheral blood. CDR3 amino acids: CASSQDVIGKLFF. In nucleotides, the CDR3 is TGTGCCAGCAGCCAAGATGTTATCGGAAAACTGTTTTTT.